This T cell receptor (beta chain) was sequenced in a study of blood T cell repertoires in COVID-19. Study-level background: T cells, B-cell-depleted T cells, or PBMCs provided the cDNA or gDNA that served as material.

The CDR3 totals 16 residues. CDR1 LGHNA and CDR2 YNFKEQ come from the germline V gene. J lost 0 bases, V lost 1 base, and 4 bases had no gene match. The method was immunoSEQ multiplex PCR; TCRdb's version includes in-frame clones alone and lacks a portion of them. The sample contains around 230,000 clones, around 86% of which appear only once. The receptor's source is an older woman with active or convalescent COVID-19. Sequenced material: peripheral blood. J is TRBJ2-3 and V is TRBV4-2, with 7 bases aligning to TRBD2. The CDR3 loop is CASSQGTSASTDTQYF. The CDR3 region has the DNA TGTGCCAGCAGCCAAGGAACTAGCGCGAGCACAGATACGCAGTATTTT.